These T cell receptor beta chains were read from a single sample in a study of cytomegalovirus exposure and HLA in healthy donors. Sequencing was performed with immunoSEQ multiplex PCR; in TCRdb, only in-frame clones are kept and a portion is missing. The sample lists roughly 61,000 clones, 70% to 90% occurring once. The sample comprised PBMCs. Receptors were obtained from a man aged 25-45 years in good health and CMV-seropositive. The CDR3 runs from the conserved cysteine through the conserved F or W. D genes are given only for firm matches. Clone size is shown for a subset of rows, as once, few, many or a class of expanded clone.

J gene	D gene	V gene	CDR3 length	clone size	CDR3 protein	CDR3 DNA
TRBJ2-3	NA	TRBV11-1	14	NA	CASSLDRITDTQYF	TGTGCCAGCAGCTTAGACAGGATCACAGATACGCAGTATTTT
TRBJ2-1	TRBD2	TRBV19	15	NA	CASSLSGSSYNEQFF	TGTGCCAGTAGCCTTAGCGGGAGCTCCTACAATGAGCAGTTCTTC
TRBJ2-2	TRBD2	TRBV7-7	16	NA	CASSLLADLGTGELFF	TGTGCTAGCAGCTTACTAGCGGACCTGGGGACCGGGGAGCTGTTTTTT
TRBJ2-7	TRBD2	TRBV5-4	16	few	CASRPGTSGNSYEQYF	TGTGCCAGCAGACCCGGGACTAGCGGGAACTCCTACGAGCAGTACTTC
TRBJ1-2	NA	TRBV18	12	NA	CASSLQNYGYTF	TGTGCCAGCTCACTACAGAACTATGGCTACACCTTC
TRBJ2-7	NA	TRBV7-2	16	NA	CASSIYGQIGLYEQYF	TGTGCCAGCAGCATATATGGACAAATCGGTCTATACGAGCAGTACTTC
TRBJ2-3	TRBD1	TRBV5-8	16	NA	CASSPTRGLFTDTQYF	TGTGCCAGCAGTCCGACCAGGGGGTTGTTTACAGATACGCAGTATTTT
TRBJ1-2	NA	TRBV10-3	14	NA	CAISGGTSNYGYTF	TGTGCCATCAGTGGAGGGACATCTAACTATGGCTACACCTTC
TRBJ2-2	NA	TRBV29-1	13	NA	CSVGQEKTGELFF	TGCAGCGTTGGACAGGAGAAAACCGGGGAGCTGTTTTTT
TRBJ1-1	NA	TRBV19	15	NA	CASSPRRGANTEAFF	TGTGCCAGTAGCCCCCGCCGGGGGGCCAACACTGAAGCTTTCTTT
TRBJ1-3	NA	TRBV7-2	16	NA	CASSLRDPESGNTIYF	TGTGCCAGCAGCTTGAGAGACCCGGAGTCTGGAAACACCATATATTTT
TRBJ2-1	TRBD1	TRBV27	15	NA	CASRPGQGGYNEQFF	TGTGCCAGCAGACCCGGACAGGGGGGGTACAATGAGCAGTTCTTC
TRBJ2-7	TRBD1	TRBV18	13	NA	CASSTGQRYEQYF	TGTGCCAGCTCAACGGGACAGCGCTACGAGCAGTACTTC
TRBJ2-1	TRBD2	TRBV30	13	NA	CAWTLGLVHEQFF	TGTGCCTGGACCCTAGGACTAGTCCATGAGCAGTTCTTC
TRBJ2-1	TRBD2	TRBV6-4	14	NA	CASSVAGGRYEQFF	TGTGCCAGCAGTGTGGCGGGAGGGCGTTATGAGCAGTTCTTC
TRBJ1-2	NA	TRBV7-3	13	NA	CASSPNRDSGYTF	TGTGCCAGCAGCCCAAATCGGGACTCAGGCTACACCTTC
TRBJ2-1	TRBD2	TRBV28	16	NA	CASSSLAGRSYNEQFF	TGTGCCAGCAGTTCCTTAGCGGGCCGCTCCTACAATGAGCAGTTCTTC
TRBJ1-2	NA	TRBV28	15	NA	CASSSVRGKGYGYTF	TGTGCCAGCAGTTCCGTTAGGGGAAAGGGCTATGGCTACACCTTC
TRBJ2-5	TRBD1	TRBV18	14	NA	CASSQGAGQETQYF	TGTGCCAGCTCTCAGGGGGCCGGCCAAGAGACCCAGTACTTC
TRBJ2-7	NA	TRBV6-5	14	NA	CASLRDSESYEQYF	TGTGCCAGCCTGCGGGACAGCGAGTCCTACGAGCAGTACTTC
TRBJ2-3	TRBD2	TRBV7-2	18	NA	CASSLALVLAGGLDTQYF	TGTGCCAGCAGCTTAGCTCTCGTGCTAGCGGGAGGTCTGGATACGCAGTATTTT
TRBJ2-7	TRBD1	TRBV7-2	14	NA	CASSLEQGGYEQYF	TGTGCCAGCAGCTTAGAACAGGGGGGTTACGAGCAGTACTTC
TRBJ2-3	TRBD1	TRBV5-1	16	NA	CASSLGYRGAEDTQYF	TGCGCCAGCAGCTTGGGTTACAGGGGGGCGGAAGATACGCAGTATTTT
TRBJ1-6	TRBD1	TRBV9	16	NA	CASSPPPTGTNSPLHF	TGTGCCAGCAGCCCACCCCCGACAGGGACGAATTCACCCCTCCACTTT
TRBJ2-7	NA	TRBV30	12	NA	CARSMQGSEQYF	TGTGCCCGGAGTATGCAGGGTAGCGAGCAGTACTTC
TRBJ2-3	TRBD2	TRBV6-6	15	NA	CASSPTSGSTDTQYF	TGTGCCAGCAGTCCCACTAGCGGTAGCACAGATACGCAGTATTTT
TRBJ2-7	TRBD1	TRBV18	12	NA	CASSGQGYEQYF	TGTGCCAGCTCCGGACAGGGATACGAGCAGTACTTC
TRBJ2-2	NA	TRBV5-1	16	NA	CASSPMAGADTGELFF	TGCGCCAGCAGCCCTATGGCGGGGGCGGACACCGGGGAGCTGTTTTTT
TRBJ1-1	NA	TRBV5-8	14	NA	CASSLAARGTEAFF	TGTGCCAGCAGCTTGGCCGCCAGGGGAACTGAAGCTTTCTTT
TRBJ1-1	TRBD1	TRBV19	13	NA	CASGGQANTEAFF	TGTGCCAGTGGTGGACAGGCGAACACTGAAGCTTTCTTT
TRBJ1-2	NA	TRBV5-1	15	NA	CASSLTGQALLGYTF	TGCGCCAGCAGCTTGACGGGACAAGCCCTGCTCGGCTACACCTTC
TRBJ2-7	TRBD2	TRBV9	14	NA	CASSKTSGTYEQYF	TGTGCCAGCAGCAAGACTAGCGGGACCTACGAGCAGTACTTC
TRBJ1-1	TRBD1	TRBV10-3	12	NA	CAISELGQEAFF	TGTGCCATCAGTGAATTGGGACAGGAAGCTTTCTTT
TRBJ1-1	TRBD1	TRBV7-2	14	NA	CASSLAGQGAEAFF	TGTGCCAGCAGCTTAGCGGGACAGGGCGCTGAAGCTTTCTTT
TRBJ1-4	NA	TRBV5-4	13	few	CASTRETGEKLFF	TGTGCCAGCACGAGGGAGACAGGTGAAAAACTGTTTTTT
TRBJ1-1	TRBD1	TRBV19	18	NA	CASSILRTGRRMNTEAFF	TGTGCCAGTAGTATCCTCCGGACAGGGAGGAGGATGAACACTGAAGCTTTCTTT
TRBJ2-1	NA	TRBV11-3	13	NA	CASSRGQGNEQFF	TGTGCCAGCAGCAGGGGACAAGGCAATGAGCAGTTCTTC
TRBJ2-7	TRBD1	TRBV27	15	NA	CASSHPRTGLHEQYF	TGTGCCAGCAGTCACCCACGGACAGGGCTCCACGAGCAGTACTTC
TRBJ1-1	TRBD1	TRBV6-5	13	few	CASSSTRQGVAFF	TGTGCCAGCAGTTCGACTAGACAGGGAGTAGCTTTCTTT
TRBJ2-7	TRBD1	TRBV6-1	16	medium-sized	CASSEVSGTGGYEQYF	TGTGCCAGCAGTGAAGTTTCCGGGACAGGGGGCTACGAGCAGTACTTC
TRBJ1-5	NA	TRBV6-1	15	NA	CASSLRVAENQPQHF	TGTGCCAGCAGCCTCAGGGTCGCCGAGAATCAGCCCCAGCATTTT
TRBJ2-6	NA	TRBV19	18	NA	CASSRGGRYRSGANVLTF	TGTGCCAGTAGTAGAGGAGGGAGATACCGTTCTGGGGCCAACGTCCTGACTTTC
TRBJ2-2	TRBD2	TRBV4-2	15	NA	CASSPREGNTGELFF	TGTGCCAGCAGCCCGCGGGAGGGGAACACCGGGGAGCTGTTTTTT
TRBJ2-1	TRBD2	TRBV2	14	once	CASSLREGYNEQFF	TGTGCCAGCAGTTTACGGGAGGGATACAATGAGCAGTTCTTC
TRBJ2-5	TRBD1	TRBV29-1	13	NA	CSERTGGQETQYF	TGCAGCGAGAGAACAGGGGGCCAAGAGACCCAGTACTTC
TRBJ2-5	NA	TRBV7-3	15	NA	CASSLTTGAQETQYF	TGTGCCAGCAGCTTAACTACAGGAGCGCAAGAGACCCAGTACTTC
TRBJ2-7	TRBD1	TRBV28	13	NA	CASSLGQGTEQYF	TGTGCCAGCAGTTTAGGACAGGGGACTGAGCAGTACTTC
TRBJ1-3	NA	TRBV18	16	NA	CASSPRGLTSGNTIYF	TGTGCCAGCTCACCTAGGGGACTGACCTCTGGAAACACCATATATTTT
TRBJ1-3	NA	TRBV28	15	NA	CASSLWQGSGNTIYF	TGTGCCAGCAGTTTGTGGCAGGGTTCTGGAAACACCATATATTTT
TRBJ2-3	TRBD2	TRBV4-1	18	NA	CASRSGTSGFLSTDTQYF	TGCGCCAGCAGGTCCGGGACTAGCGGATTCCTTAGCACAGATACGCAGTATTTT
TRBJ2-1	TRBD2	TRBV2	17	NA	CASKSELAGGPYNEQFF	TGTGCCAGCAAGAGTGAACTAGCGGGAGGTCCCTACAATGAGCAGTTCTTC
TRBJ2-3	NA	TRBV7-3	16	NA	CASSLNGGTSTDTQYF	TGTGCCAGCAGCTTAAACGGCGGGACTAGCACAGATACGCAGTATTTT
TRBJ1-4	TRBD1	TRBV19	16	NA	CASRDRETPVPEKLFF	TGTGCCAGCCGGGACAGGGAGACCCCGGTCCCCGAAAAACTGTTTTTT
TRBJ1-1	NA	TRBV4-1	14	NA	CASSQALTATEAFF	TGCGCCAGCAGCCAAGCCCTTACAGCAACTGAAGCTTTCTTT
TRBJ1-5	NA	TRBV27	14	NA	CASSLGGGNQPQHF	TGTGCCAGCAGTTTAGGGGGGGGCAATCAGCCCCAGCATTTT